This T cell receptor beta chain came from a study of T-cell reconstitution after alpha-beta-depleted transplantation in children. The TCRbeta library incorporated unique molecular identifiers. TCRdb ran MiXCR on the PCR reads and lists one entry per CDR3 protein. The table shows about 980,000 distinct CDR3 sequences, with 25% to 30% occurring only once. V was cut by 8 bases and J by 2 bases, with 4 bases left in between. The CDR3 runs 11 residues. Germline CDR1 SNHLY, CDR2 FYNNEI. This material consisted of PBMCs, mostly from graft donor cells, taken 360 days after TCRalphabeta/CD19-depleted stem cell transplant. The chain employs TRBV2 and TRBJ2-1; no clear D gene. This TCR derives from a boy in the first two years of life who had a stem cell transplant for SCID, so the T cells may come from the graft donor. Written as DNA, the CDR3 is TGTGCCAGCGATCCCTACAATGAGCAGTTCTTC. Protein sequence: CASDPYNEQFF. Full variable domain (rest looked up from reference TRBV2 and TRBJ2-1): EPEVTQTPSHQVTQMGQEVILRCVPISNHLYFYWYRQILGQKVEFLVSFYNNEISEKSEIFDDQFSVERPDGSNFTLKIRSTKLEDSAMYFCASDPYNEQFFGPGTRLTVL.